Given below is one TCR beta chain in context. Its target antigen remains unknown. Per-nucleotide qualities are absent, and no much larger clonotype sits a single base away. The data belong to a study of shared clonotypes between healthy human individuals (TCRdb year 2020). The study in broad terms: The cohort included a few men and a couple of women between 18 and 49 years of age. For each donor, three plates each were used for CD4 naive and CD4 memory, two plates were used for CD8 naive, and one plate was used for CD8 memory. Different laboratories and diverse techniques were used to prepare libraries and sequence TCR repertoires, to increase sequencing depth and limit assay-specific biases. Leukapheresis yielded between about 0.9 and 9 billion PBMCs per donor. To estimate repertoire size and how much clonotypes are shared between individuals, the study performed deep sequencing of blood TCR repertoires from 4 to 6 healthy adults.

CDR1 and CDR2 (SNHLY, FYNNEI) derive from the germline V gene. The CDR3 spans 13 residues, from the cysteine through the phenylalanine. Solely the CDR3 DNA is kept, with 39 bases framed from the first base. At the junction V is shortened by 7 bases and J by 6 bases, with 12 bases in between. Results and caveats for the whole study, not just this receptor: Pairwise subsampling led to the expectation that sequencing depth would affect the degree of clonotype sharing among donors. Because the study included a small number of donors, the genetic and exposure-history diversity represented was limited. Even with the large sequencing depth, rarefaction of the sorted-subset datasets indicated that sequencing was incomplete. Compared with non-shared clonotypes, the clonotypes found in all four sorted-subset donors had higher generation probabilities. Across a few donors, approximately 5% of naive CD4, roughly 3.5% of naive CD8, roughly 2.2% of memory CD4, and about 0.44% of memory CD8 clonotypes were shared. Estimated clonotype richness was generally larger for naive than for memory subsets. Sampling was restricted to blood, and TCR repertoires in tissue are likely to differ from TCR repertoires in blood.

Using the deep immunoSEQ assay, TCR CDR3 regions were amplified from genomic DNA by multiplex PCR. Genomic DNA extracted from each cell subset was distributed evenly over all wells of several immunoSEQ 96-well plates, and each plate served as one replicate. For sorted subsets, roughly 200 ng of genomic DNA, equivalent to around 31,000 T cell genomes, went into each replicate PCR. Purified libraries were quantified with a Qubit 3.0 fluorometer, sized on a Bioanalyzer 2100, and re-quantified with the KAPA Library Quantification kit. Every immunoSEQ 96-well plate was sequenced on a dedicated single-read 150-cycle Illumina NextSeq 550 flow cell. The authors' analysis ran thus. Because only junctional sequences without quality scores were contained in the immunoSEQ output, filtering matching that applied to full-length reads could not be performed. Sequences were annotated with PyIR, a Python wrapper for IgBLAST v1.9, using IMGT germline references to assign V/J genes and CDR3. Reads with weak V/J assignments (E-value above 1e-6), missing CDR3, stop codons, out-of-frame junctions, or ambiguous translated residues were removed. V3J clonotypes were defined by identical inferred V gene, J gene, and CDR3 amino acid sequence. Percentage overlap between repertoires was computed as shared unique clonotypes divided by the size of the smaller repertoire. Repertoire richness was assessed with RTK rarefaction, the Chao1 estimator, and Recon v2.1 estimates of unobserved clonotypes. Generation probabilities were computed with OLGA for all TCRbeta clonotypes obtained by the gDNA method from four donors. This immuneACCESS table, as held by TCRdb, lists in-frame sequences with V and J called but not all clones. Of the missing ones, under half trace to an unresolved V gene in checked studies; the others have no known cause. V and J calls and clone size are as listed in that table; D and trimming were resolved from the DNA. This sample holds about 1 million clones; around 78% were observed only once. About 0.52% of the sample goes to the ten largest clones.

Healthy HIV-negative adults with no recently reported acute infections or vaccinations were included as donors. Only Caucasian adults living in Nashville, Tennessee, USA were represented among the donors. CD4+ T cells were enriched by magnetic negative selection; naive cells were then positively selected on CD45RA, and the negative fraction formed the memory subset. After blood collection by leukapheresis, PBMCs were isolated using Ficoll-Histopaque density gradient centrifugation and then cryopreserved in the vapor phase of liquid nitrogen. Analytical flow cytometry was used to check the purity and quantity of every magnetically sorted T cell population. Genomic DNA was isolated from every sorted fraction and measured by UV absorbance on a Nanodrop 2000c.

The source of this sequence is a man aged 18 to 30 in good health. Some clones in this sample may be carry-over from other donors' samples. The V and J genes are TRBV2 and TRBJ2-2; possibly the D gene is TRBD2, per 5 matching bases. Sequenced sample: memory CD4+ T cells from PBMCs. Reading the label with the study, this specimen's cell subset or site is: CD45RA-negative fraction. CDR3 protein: CASTREGAGELFF. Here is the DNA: TGTGCCAGCACCCGAGAGGGAGCCGGGGAGCTGTTTTTT.